The clone carrying this TCR beta chain was counted a few times. Per the authors' pipeline: Estimation of nucleated cell counts was performed using reference gene primer amplification. The table came from immunoSEQ multiplex PCR; TCRdb's copy has only in-frame clones and leaves some out. For V, J and clone size, that table is used; D and trimming come from the DNA. Found here are 230,000 or so clones, approximately 80% of them singletons; the top ten hold 2% to 2.5%. These data come from a study of blood T cell repertoires in COVID-19. The overall study: Material from acute and convalescent COVID-19 was sourced from the United States, Italy and Spain. The analysed material was cDNA or gDNA that came from T cells, B-cell-depleted T cells, or PBMCs.

Germline V lookup: CDR1 WSHSY, CDR2 SAAADI. This CDR3 spans 16 amino acids. The germline V and J ends were trimmed by 5 bases and 0 bases, with 17 bases remaining between them. This receptor was taken from a man aged 35 to 55 who had recovered from COVID-19. This chain uses TRBV10-2 with TRBJ2-7, with D possibly being TRBD2 (5 bases). Sequencing input: peripheral blood. The CDR3 loop is CASSSPGRAASYEQYF. The CDR3 DNA reads TGCGCCAGCAGTTCCCCCGGGCGGGCCGCCTCCTACGAGCAGTACTTC.